This T cell receptor beta chain was sequenced for a study of T cell clonotyping in hematopoietic cell transplantation. Study findings and constraints: Pathologically expanded recipient clonotypes increased progressively from day 30 to day 180 as diversity fell. Few recipient clonotypes overlapped donors; over 95% were de novo at given depth.

Comment on this clone: The antigen is unknown.

Method: immunoSEQ multiplex PCR; TCRdb's copy keeps in-frame clones and lacks some. This table holds nearly 7,000 clones, over 95% found once. The receptor was derived from a male patient between 60 and 69 years old who had an allogeneic stem cell transplant from a related donor, so the T cells may come from the graft donor. Some clones in this sample may be carry-over from other donors' samples. The sample was PBMCs, taken 30 days after allogeneic stem cell transplant.

CDR3 loop: CASSPRTGRYEQYF. The CDR3 region has the DNA TGCGCCAGCAGCCCCAGGACAGGGAGGTACGAGCAGTACTTC. The rearrangement uses TRBV5-1 and TRBJ2-7, with 8 bases that match TRBD1. Trimming removed 4 bases from V and 4 bases from J; junction bases left unmatched: 7. The CDR3 sequence is 14 residues long. CDR1 is SGHRS, CDR2 YFSETQ, per germline.